This T cell receptor (beta chain) appears in the sequencing data of a study of regulatory T cells in long-lasting Graves disease. Whole-study results and caveats: Samples came from peripheral blood alone, without thyroid tissue.

Combining iRepertoire HTBI primers with Arm-PCR of CDR3 regions, the authors built TCR beta libraries. Via MiXCR, TCRdb re-called the multiplex PCR reads, giving one row per CDR3 protein. There are some 420,000 distinct CDR3 sequences in the sample; 20% to 25% occur only once, and about 12% lies in the top ten. This clonotype was picked up many times. The antigen remains unidentified. V shed 3 bases, J shed 4 bases, and the junction held 14 bases outside the gene matches. CDR1 is KGHDR and CDR2 is SFDVKD in the germline V gene. The CDR3 loop spans 18 amino acids. Noted time point: persistent/refractory GD, antithyroid drugs over 5 years with positive TRAb. From PBMCs, RNA was extracted and then used to make the TCR library.

V gene TRBV24-1 combines with J gene TRBJ2-3; 8 bases are a match to TRBD1. Sequencing was performed on peripheral blood mononuclear cells (PBMCs), taken when the disease was refractory, from a patient treated with antithyroid drugs. This receptor was obtained from a female donor with Graves disease. In DNA form, the CDR3 reads TGTGCCACCAGTGATCCCCAAACCGGGACAGGAGTCTCAGATACGCAGTATTTT. It specifies CATSDPQTGTGVSDTQYF.